The T cell receptor beta chain described here comes from a study of blood T cell repertoires in COVID-19. On the study more broadly: Researchers got acute and convalescent COVID-19 samples from the United States, Italy and Spain.

The V end was cut by 7 bases, the J end by 3 bases, with 13 bases between. The CDR3 has 13 residues. Germline V gene data show CDR1 as MNHEY and CDR2 as SVGEGT. As originally analysed: How many nucleated cells were present was estimated from reference gene primer amplification. Repertoires were generated with immunoSEQ multiplex PCR, while TCRdb's copy carries only in-frame clones and drops some. D and trimming come from the DNA, and the V and J calls and clone size come from that table. The sample records about 200,000 clones, around nine tenths being singletons. The receptor's source is a man aged 55 to 69 who had recovered from COVID-19. Sequencing was done on a sample of peripheral blood. The J gene is TRBJ2-7, the V gene TRBV6-2 or TRBV6-3; a weak D match, TRBD1 (5 bases). The CDR3 spells CASTPRGNYEQYF. The CDR3 DNA reads TGTGCCAGCACCCCAAGGGGAAACTACGAGCAGTACTTC.